The clone carrying this TCR beta chain appeared a few times. Its antigen is not known. Then a second PCR, running roughly 7 to 11 cycles, was carried out with a sample-barcoded 5' primer and a J-beta primer mix. Each CDR3 protein is one row after TCRdb ran MiXCR on the 5' RACE reads. The repertoire holds about 1.5 million distinct CDR3 sequences, with approximately 43% as singletons. These data originate in a study of blood T cells in healthy people across ages. This CDR3 region has 14 residues. The V gene's germline CDR1 is MNHNY and CDR2 SVGAGI (reference sequence). V was trimmed by 2 bases and J by 2 bases, leaving 9 bases between them. General study points: Diversity estimates drawn from one million T cells were deemed underestimates. The study found more naive CD4+ cells and higher diversity in long-lived than aged donors. As age increased, TCR beta diversity per million T cells fell in a roughly linear fashion. Any conclusive comparison of naive versus antigen-experienced cells was prevented by using unsorted PBMCs.

V usage is TRBV6-6 and J usage is TRBJ1-1; D gene unclear. What was sequenced was blood. The receptor's source is a young woman in good health. The CDR3 region has the DNA TGTGCCAGCAGTTACGCTGGTCGTAACACTGAAGCTTTCTTT. It codes for CASSYAGRNTEAFF.